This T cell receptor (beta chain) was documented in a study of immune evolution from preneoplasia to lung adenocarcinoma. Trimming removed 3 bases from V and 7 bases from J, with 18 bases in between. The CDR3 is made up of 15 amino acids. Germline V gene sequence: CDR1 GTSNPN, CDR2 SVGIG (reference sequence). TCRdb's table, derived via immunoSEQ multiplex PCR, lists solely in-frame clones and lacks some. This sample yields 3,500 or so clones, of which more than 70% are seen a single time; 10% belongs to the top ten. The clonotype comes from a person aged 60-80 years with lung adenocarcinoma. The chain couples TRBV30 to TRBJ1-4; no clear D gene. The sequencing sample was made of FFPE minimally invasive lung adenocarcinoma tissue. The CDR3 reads CAWSPLSTRGEKLFF. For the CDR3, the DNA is TGTGCCTGGAGCCCCCTCTCCACACGGGGTGAAAAACTGTTTTTT.